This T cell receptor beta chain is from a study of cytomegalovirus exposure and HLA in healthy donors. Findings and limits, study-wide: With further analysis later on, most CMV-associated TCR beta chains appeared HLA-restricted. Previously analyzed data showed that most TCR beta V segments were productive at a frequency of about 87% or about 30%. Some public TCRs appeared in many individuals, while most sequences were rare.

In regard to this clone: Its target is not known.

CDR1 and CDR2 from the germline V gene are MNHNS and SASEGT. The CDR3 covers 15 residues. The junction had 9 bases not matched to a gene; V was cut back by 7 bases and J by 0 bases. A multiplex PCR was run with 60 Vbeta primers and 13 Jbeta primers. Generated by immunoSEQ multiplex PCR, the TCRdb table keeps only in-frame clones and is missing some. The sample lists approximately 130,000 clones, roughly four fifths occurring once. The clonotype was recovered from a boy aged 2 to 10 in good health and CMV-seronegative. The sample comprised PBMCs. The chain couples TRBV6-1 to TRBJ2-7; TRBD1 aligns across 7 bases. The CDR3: CASNGVTGSSYEQYV. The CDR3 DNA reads TGTGCCAGCAACGGCGTGACAGGGAGCTCCTACGAGCAGTACGTC.